The source of this T cell receptor (beta chain) is a study of shared clonotypes between healthy human individuals. Study in general: There were three CD4 naive, three CD4 memory, two CD8 naive and one CD8 memory plates per donor.

In the authors' workflow: From ImmunoSEQ came sequences covering only the junction and carrying no quality scores, so filtering differed. Produced via immunoSEQ multiplex PCR; TCRdb's table is partial and in-frame only. V and J calls and clone size come straight from that table; D and trimming were deduced from the DNA. The data hold approximately 2.5 million clones, with more than 80% observed a single time. General study results and limits: The sole specimen, blood, was sampled, and tissue repertoires likely differ.

The CDR3 is 15 amino acids. V lost 0 bases and J lost 1, with 9 bases in between. The V gene's germline CDR1 is WNHNN and CDR2 SYGVQD (reference sequence). Remarks on this clone: Its antigen is not known.

The source is a man aged 18 to 35 in good health. The sequenced material came from naive CD4+ T cells sorted from blood. This sample's subset: CD45RA+ positively selected. The rearrangement uses TRBV10-1 and TRBJ2-5, with unresolved D. The chain's CDR3 is CASSESTVPQETQYF. The CDR3 DNA is TGCGCCAGCAGTGAGTCGACGGTACCCCAAGAGACCCAGTACTTC.